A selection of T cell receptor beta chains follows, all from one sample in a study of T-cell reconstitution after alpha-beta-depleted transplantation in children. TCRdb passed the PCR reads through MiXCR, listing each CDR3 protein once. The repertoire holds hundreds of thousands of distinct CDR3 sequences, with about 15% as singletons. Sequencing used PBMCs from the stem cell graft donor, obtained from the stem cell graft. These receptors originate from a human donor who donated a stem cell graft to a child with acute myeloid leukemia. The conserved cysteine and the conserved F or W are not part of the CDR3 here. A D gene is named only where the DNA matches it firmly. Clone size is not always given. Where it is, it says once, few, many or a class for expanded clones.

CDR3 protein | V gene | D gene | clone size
ASSSTGAGYT | TRBV9 | TRBD1 | few
ASSQEVKASGGGTDTQY | TRBV3-1 | TRBD2 | .
SALLARGRGETQY | TRBV29-1 | . | many
ASRVGPSSYNSPLH | TRBV6-1 | . | many
ASSRDLEAEKLF | TRBV12-3/TRBV12-4 | . | few
ASSFNLVEETQY | TRBV11-2 | . | .
ASRGGDADNQPQH | TRBV28 | . | .
ASSPWVATNEKLF | TRBV7-9 | . | .
ASRGTSQWQY | TRBV12-3/TRBV12-4 | . | many
ASSRFLTGNTNEKLF | TRBV7-6 | . | .
ASSDDSSGGADTGELF | TRBV6-1 | TRBD2 | .
ASSFNSGGLGETQY | TRBV11-2 | TRBD2 | .
ATSTQEGISTDTQY | TRBV15 | . | few
SVGDRIYEQY | TRBV29-1 | TRBD1 | .
ASSQTGTQQYTEAF | TRBV6-2/TRBV6-3 | . | .
ACDRAHEQY | TRBV30 | TRBD1 | few